This T cell receptor beta chain was documented in a study of T-cell memory formation after mild COVID-19. Study context: TCR clusters were mostly donor specific. Study-wide findings and caveats: Day 15 to 85 contractors were CD4/CD8 balanced; later expanders leaned CD4+. CD4+ contracting clones were mainly CM and EM; CD8+ ones, EMRA.

To note about this clonotype: Its antigen is unknown.

Each CDR3 protein gets one entry after TCRdb re-called the 5' RACE reads with MiXCR. Of hundreds of thousands of distinct CDR3 sequences listed, roughly 25% are singletons. Deletions cut 7 bases from V and 0 bases from J, with 7 bases between. The CDR3 runs 14 residues. Germline-derived CDR1 and CDR2 are SEHNR and FQNEAQ (reference sequence). The J gene is TRBJ2-6, the V gene TRBV7-9; D gene uncertain. Sample: PBMCs or a T cell subset sorted from them (not recorded which). The source is an adult woman who had mild COVID-19 (a few samples of this study predate the infection). Cell type and time point are not known. The CDR3 nucleotides are TGTGCCAGCACCCCCCCCTCTGGGGCCAACGTCCTGACTTTC. It codes for CASTPPSGANVLTF.